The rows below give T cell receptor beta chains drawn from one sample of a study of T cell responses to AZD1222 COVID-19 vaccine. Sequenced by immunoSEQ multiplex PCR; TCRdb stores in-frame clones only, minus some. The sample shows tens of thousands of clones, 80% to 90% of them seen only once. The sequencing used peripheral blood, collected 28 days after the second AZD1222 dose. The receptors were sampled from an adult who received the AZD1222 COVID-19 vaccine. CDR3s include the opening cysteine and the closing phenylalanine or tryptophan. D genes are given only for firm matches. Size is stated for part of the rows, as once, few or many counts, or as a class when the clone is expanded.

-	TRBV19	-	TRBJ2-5	TGTGCCAGTAGATTCCAGGGTGAGGAGACCCAGTACTTC	CASRFQGEETQYF
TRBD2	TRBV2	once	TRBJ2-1	TGTGCCAGCAGTCCTAGCGGGAGCTCGTACAATGAGCAGTTCTTC	CASSPSGSSYNEQFF
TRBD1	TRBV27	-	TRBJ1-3	TGTGCCAGCAGTCCCCGACAGGGTATAACTGGAAACACCATATATTTT	CASSPRQGITGNTIYF
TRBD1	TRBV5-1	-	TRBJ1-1	TGCGCCAGCAGCTCCCTAACGACAGGGGCTGTGAACACTGAAGCTTTCTTT	CASSSLTTGAVNTEAFF
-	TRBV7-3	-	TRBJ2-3	TGTGCCAGCAGTCGCGCCTCTGGGGCTCTGGGGGAGACGCAGTATTTT	CASSRASGALGETQYF
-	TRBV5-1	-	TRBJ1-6	TGCGCCAGCAGCTTGGGCCCAGGGCGTTCGTCACCCCTCCACTTT	CASSLGPGRSSPLHF
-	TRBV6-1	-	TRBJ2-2	TGTGCCAGCAGTGACGGTTCGAACACCGGGGAGCTGTTTTTT	CASSDGSNTGELFF
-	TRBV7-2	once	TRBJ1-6	TGTGCCAGCAGCTTAGATGGTTATAATTCACCCCTCCACTTT	CASSLDGYNSPLHF
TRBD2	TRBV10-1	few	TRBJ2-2	TGCGCCAGCGGGACTAGCGTCACCGGGGAGCTGTTTTTT	CASGTSVTGELFF
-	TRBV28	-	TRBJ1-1	TGTGCCAGCAGCCCGAGTGGGGACGGCAACACTGAAGCTTTCTTT	CASSPSGDGNTEAFF
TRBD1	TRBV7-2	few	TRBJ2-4	TGTGCCAGCAGCTTAGCAGGTCTAACGGGACAGATCAAAAACATTCAGTACTTC	CASSLAGLTGQIKNIQYF
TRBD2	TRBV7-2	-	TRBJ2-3	TGTGCCAGCAGCACTTGGACTAGCGGGATAGATACGCAGTATTTT	CASSTWTSGIDTQYF
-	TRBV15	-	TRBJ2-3	TGTGCCACCAGCACGGGGGCCGTAGCGGAGCAGTATTTT	CATSTGAVAEQYF
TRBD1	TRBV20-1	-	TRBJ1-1	TGCAGTGCTTCGGGGACAGGGAAAGCTTTCTTT	CSASGTGKAFF
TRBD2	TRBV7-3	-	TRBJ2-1	TGTGCCAGCAGCCCGACTAGCGGGGATTACAATGAGCAGTTCTTC	CASSPTSGDYNEQFF
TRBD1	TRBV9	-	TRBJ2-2	TGTGCCAGCACGCTGGCAGGGGGCGCCGCCGGGGAGCTGTTTTTT	CASTLAGGAAGELFF
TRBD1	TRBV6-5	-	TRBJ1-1	TGTGCCAGCAGTTACTCTGGCAGGGGGGCTTTCTTT	CASSYSGRGAFF
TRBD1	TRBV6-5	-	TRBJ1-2	TGTGCCAGCAGCAGGACAGGGTATACGGACTATGGCTACACCTTC	CASSRTGYTDYGYTF
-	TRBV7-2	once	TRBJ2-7	TGTGCCAGCAGTCCCTCCTACGAGCAGTACTTC	CASSPSYEQYF